The rows below give T cell receptor beta chains drawn from one sample of a study of cytomegalovirus exposure and HLA in healthy donors. Generated by immunoSEQ multiplex PCR, the TCRdb table keeps only in-frame clones and is missing some. The sample features around 200,000 clones, with roughly 0.98% in its top ten. Sequenced input: PBMCs. Receptors originate from a woman under 40 in good health and CMV-seropositive. Both conserved end residues are part of each CDR3. The D gene is left open where the match is weak.

j_call: TRBJ2-5; v_call: TRBV29-1; d_call: TRBD2; cdr3_aa: CSGTGGGETQYF; cdr3_nt: TGCAGCGGAACGGGGGGGGGCGAGACCCAGTACTTC
j_call: TRBJ1-5; v_call: TRBV15; d_call: TRBD1; cdr3_aa: CATSRDDRGYNQPQHF; cdr3_nt: TGTGCCACCAGCAGAGACGACAGGGGGTATAATCAGCCCCAGCATTTT
j_call: TRBJ2-7; v_call: TRBV6-5; d_call: .; cdr3_aa: CASSTGVVDEQYF; cdr3_nt: TGTGCCAGCAGTACGGGGGTAGTGGACGAGCAGTACTTC
j_call: TRBJ1-2; v_call: TRBV6-5; d_call: .; cdr3_aa: CASRTDLANYGYTF; cdr3_nt: TGTGCCAGCAGGACTGATTTAGCTAACTATGGCTACACCTTC
j_call: TRBJ2-7; v_call: TRBV27; d_call: TRBD2; cdr3_aa: CASSLTHQPGLAYEQYF; cdr3_nt: TGTGCCAGCAGTTTAACTCATCAACCGGGACTAGCTTATGAGCAGTACTTC
j_call: TRBJ1-2; v_call: TRBV4-3; d_call: TRBD1; cdr3_aa: CASSPRGLGSGYTF; cdr3_nt: TGCGCCAGCAGCCCGAGGGGGCTCGGCTCTGGCTACACCTTC
j_call: TRBJ2-1; v_call: TRBV10-3; d_call: TRBD2; cdr3_aa: CAISGTSGGFSYNEQFF; cdr3_nt: TGTGCCATCTCGGGGACTAGCGGGGGGTTCTCCTACAATGAGCAGTTCTTC
j_call: TRBJ2-1; v_call: TRBV5-1; d_call: TRBD2; cdr3_aa: CASSKGTSGGPTNEQFF; cdr3_nt: TGCGCCAGCAGCAAAGGGACTAGCGGGGGACCTACAAATGAGCAGTTCTTC
j_call: TRBJ2-1; v_call: TRBV5-6; d_call: TRBD2; cdr3_aa: CASSRTSGSTYNEQFF; cdr3_nt: TGTGCCAGCAGCAGGACTAGCGGGAGCACCTACAATGAGCAGTTCTTC
j_call: TRBJ2-7; v_call: TRBV7-2; d_call: TRBD1; cdr3_aa: CASSPRQGGYEQYF; cdr3_nt: TGTGCCAGCAGCCCCAGACAGGGGGGGTACGAGCAGTACTTC
j_call: TRBJ1-2; v_call: TRBV29-1; d_call: .; cdr3_aa: CSVAGTAYGYTF; cdr3_nt: TGCAGCGTGGCCGGGACTGCCTATGGCTACACCTTC
j_call: TRBJ2-7; v_call: TRBV7-6; d_call: TRBD2; cdr3_aa: CASSLEASGAYEQYF; cdr3_nt: TGTGCCAGCAGCTTAGAGGCTAGCGGAGCATACGAGCAGTACTTC
j_call: TRBJ2-7; v_call: TRBV29-1; d_call: .; cdr3_aa: CSVVSGYEQYF; cdr3_nt: TGCAGCGTTGTCTCGGGTTACGAGCAGTACTTC
j_call: TRBJ2-5; v_call: TRBV5-6; d_call: TRBD2; cdr3_aa: CASSSPGLAGQETQYF; cdr3_nt: TGTGCCAGCAGCTCCCCGGGACTAGCGGGACAAGAGACCCAGTACTTC
j_call: TRBJ1-2; v_call: TRBV27; d_call: TRBD1; cdr3_aa: CASSFQGQAGYGYTF; cdr3_nt: TGTGCCAGCAGTTTTCAGGGACAGGCCGGGTATGGCTACACCTTC
j_call: TRBJ1-2; v_call: TRBV2; d_call: .; cdr3_aa: CASSLRTAIYGYTF; cdr3_nt: TGTGCCAGCAGTCTTAGGACAGCCATCTATGGCTACACCTTC
j_call: TRBJ1-3; v_call: TRBV5-6; d_call: .; cdr3_aa: CASSATGPSGNTIYF; cdr3_nt: TGTGCCAGCAGCGCGACAGGACCCTCTGGAAACACCATATATTTT
j_call: TRBJ2-5; v_call: TRBV11-2; d_call: TRBD2; cdr3_aa: CASSRSGGNQETQYF; cdr3_nt: TGTGCCAGCAGCAGGTCGGGGGGGAACCAAGAGACCCAGTACTTC
j_call: TRBJ1-4; v_call: TRBV28; d_call: .; cdr3_aa: CASRPTPLVEKLFF; cdr3_nt: TGTGCCAGCAGGCCGACACCTCTTGTTGAAAAACTGTTTTTT
j_call: TRBJ2-3; v_call: TRBV28; d_call: .; cdr3_aa: CASRPGGSGYGVDTQYF; cdr3_nt: TGTGCCAGCAGACCCGGAGGATCGGGGTATGGAGTAGATACGCAGTATTTT
j_call: TRBJ1-1; v_call: TRBV7-9; d_call: TRBD1; cdr3_aa: CASSGQGGTEAFF; cdr3_nt: TGTGCCAGCAGCGGACAGGGAGGCACTGAAGCTTTCTTT
j_call: TRBJ1-4; v_call: TRBV7-6; d_call: TRBD1; cdr3_aa: CASSLIPRRQGANEKLFF; cdr3_nt: TGTGCCAGCAGCTTAATTCCCCGTCGACAGGGGGCGAATGAAAAACTGTTTTTT
j_call: TRBJ1-2; v_call: TRBV25-1; d_call: .; cdr3_aa: CASSDPSGRDYGYTF; cdr3_nt: TGTGCCAGCAGTGATCCGTCGGGCAGGGACTATGGCTACACCTTC
j_call: TRBJ2-1; v_call: TRBV5-1; d_call: TRBD2; cdr3_aa: CASSTTSDYNEQFF; cdr3_nt: TGCGCCAGCAGCACGACTAGCGACTACAATGAGCAGTTCTTC
j_call: TRBJ1-5; v_call: TRBV28; d_call: .; cdr3_aa: CASRRTGGNQPQHF; cdr3_nt: TGTGCCAGCAGGAGGACTGGGGGCAATCAGCCCCAGCATTTT
j_call: TRBJ2-3; v_call: TRBV10-1; d_call: TRBD2; cdr3_aa: CASSEPGLAADTQYF; cdr3_nt: TGCGCCAGCAGTGAGCCGGGACTAGCCGCAGATACGCAGTATTTT
j_call: TRBJ2-3; v_call: TRBV14; d_call: .; cdr3_aa: CASSQGGGSDTQYF; cdr3_nt: TGTGCCAGCAGCCAAGGCGGCGGGTCAGATACGCAGTATTTT
j_call: TRBJ1-5; v_call: TRBV27; d_call: TRBD1; cdr3_aa: CASSRGQFSNQPQHF; cdr3_nt: TGTGCCAGCAGCCGGGGACAGTTTAGCAATCAGCCCCAGCATTTT
j_call: TRBJ1-2; v_call: TRBV30; d_call: .; cdr3_aa: CAWSGQAEENGYTF; cdr3_nt: TGTGCCTGGAGTGGACAGGCAGAGGAGAATGGCTACACCTTC
j_call: TRBJ2-3; v_call: TRBV10-1; d_call: .; cdr3_aa: CASSLGLSMGSTDTQYF; cdr3_nt: TGCGCCAGCAGCCTGGGACTGTCGATGGGGAGCACAGATACGCAGTATTTT
j_call: TRBJ2-3; v_call: TRBV10-3; d_call: TRBD1; cdr3_aa: CAITRDRASAGLNTDTQYF; cdr3_nt: TGTGCCATCACCCGGGACAGGGCGTCGGCGGGACTGAACACAGATACGCAGTATTTT
j_call: TRBJ2-6; v_call: TRBV5-1; d_call: TRBD1; cdr3_aa: CASSGGQTSGANVLTF; cdr3_nt: TGCGCCAGCAGCGGGGGACAGACCTCTGGGGCCAACGTCCTGACTTTC
j_call: TRBJ2-5; v_call: TRBV5-1; d_call: TRBD1; cdr3_aa: CASSPGDRTYQETQYF; cdr3_nt: TGCGCCAGCAGCCCAGGGGACAGGACGTACCAAGAGACCCAGTACTTC
j_call: TRBJ2-1; v_call: TRBV14; d_call: TRBD2; cdr3_aa: CASSQRAGGFNEQFF; cdr3_nt: TGTGCCAGCAGTCAACGAGCGGGAGGGTTTAATGAGCAGTTCTTC
j_call: TRBJ1-4; v_call: TRBV7-2; d_call: .; cdr3_aa: CASSRREGVELFF; cdr3_nt: TGTGCCAGCAGCCGAAGGGAGGGGGTGGAACTGTTTTTT
j_call: TRBJ2-2; v_call: TRBV29-1; d_call: .; cdr3_aa: CSVEGSNTGELFF; cdr3_nt: TGCAGCGTTGAAGGGAGCAACACCGGGGAGCTGTTTTTT
j_call: TRBJ1-4; v_call: TRBV28; d_call: TRBD1; cdr3_aa: CASRDRRSPSDEKLFF; cdr3_nt: TGTGCCAGCAGGGACAGGCGCAGTCCCTCCGATGAAAAACTGTTTTTT
j_call: TRBJ2-6; v_call: TRBV18; d_call: .; cdr3_aa: CASSPGGEGRYAGANVLTF; cdr3_nt: TGTGCCAGCTCACCAGGAGGTGAGGGAAGATATGCTGGGGCCAACGTCCTGACTTTC
j_call: TRBJ2-7; v_call: TRBV6-5; d_call: TRBD1; cdr3_aa: CASSDTQGNYEQYF; cdr3_nt: TGTGCCAGCAGTGATACACAGGGGAACTACGAGCAGTACTTC
j_call: TRBJ2-7; v_call: TRBV14; d_call: TRBD1; cdr3_aa: CASSRWTGYEQYF; cdr3_nt: TGTGCCAGCAGCCGATGGACAGGCTACGAGCAGTACTTC
j_call: TRBJ1-4; v_call: TRBV9; d_call: TRBD1; cdr3_aa: CASSVGQGALEKLFF; cdr3_nt: TGTGCCAGCAGCGTTGGACAGGGGGCGCTTGAAAAACTGTTTTTT
j_call: TRBJ1-2; v_call: TRBV5-4; d_call: .; cdr3_aa: CASSFSISNYGYTF; cdr3_nt: TGTGCCAGCAGCTTTAGCATAAGTAACTATGGCTACACCTTC
j_call: TRBJ1-3; v_call: TRBV7-9; d_call: .; cdr3_aa: CASSPLPTAGNTIYF; cdr3_nt: TGTGCCAGCAGCCCGCTACCAACCGCAGGGAACACCATATATTTT
j_call: TRBJ1-3; v_call: TRBV6-6; d_call: TRBD1; cdr3_aa: CASSGRGLGNTIYF; cdr3_nt: TGTGCCAGCAGCGGCAGGGGGCTTGGAAACACCATATATTTT
j_call: TRBJ1-2; v_call: TRBV30; d_call: .; cdr3_aa: CAWTPGGLYGYTF; cdr3_nt: TGTGCCTGGACGCCTGGGGGCCTCTATGGCTACACCTTC
j_call: TRBJ1-3; v_call: TRBV4-1; d_call: .; cdr3_aa: CASSPGTTAGNTIYF; cdr3_nt: TGCGCCAGCAGCCCGGGGACAACAGCTGGAAACACCATATATTTT
j_call: TRBJ1-1; v_call: TRBV18; d_call: .; cdr3_aa: CASSSRTENTEAFF; cdr3_nt: TGTGCCAGCTCATCGAGGACTGAGAACACTGAAGCTTTCTTT